Listed here are 32 T cell receptor beta chains from one sample, sequenced in a study of response to subunit inactivated influenza vaccine. TCRdb re-derived calls from the RT-PCR reads in MiXCR, one entry per CDR3 protein. The repertoire consists of around 650,000 distinct CDR3 sequences, with 15% to 19% occurring once and the leading ten covering under 14%. The specimen comprised PBMCs from blood, sampled approximately 13 days after vaccination. All receptors derive from a man aged 50 to 60 who received an inactivated influenza vaccine.

This clonotype was found a few times. The chain joins TRBV12-3 or TRBV12-4 to TRBJ1-2, with unresolved D. Trimming pared 2 bases from V and 0 bases from J, leaving 4 bases between. This CDR3 is 13 amino acids long. In DNA form, the CDR3 reads TGTGCCAGCAGTTTACTCACTAACTATGGCTACACCTTC. It codes for CASSLLTNYGYTF.

This clonotype was seen repeatedly, ten times or more. The V call is TRBV12-3 or TRBV12-4, the J call TRBJ2-1, with 12 bases that match TRBD2. The CDR3 has 14 residues. V gave up 3 bases and J gave up 9 bases; unmatched junction bases: 3. Here the CDR3 DNA reads TGTGCCAGCAGTTTGACTAGCGGGAGAGGTGAGCAGTTCTTC. Translated, it gives CASSLTSGRGEQFF.

The table lists this clonotype with many counts. The chain combines TRBV5-1 with TRBJ2-7; the D is unclear. With 4 bases removed from V and 4 bases from J, the gap between germline ends came to 18 bases. The CDR3 sequence is 15 residues long. The germline V gene has CDR1 SGHRS and CDR2 YFSETQ. In DNA form, the CDR3 reads TGCGCCAGCAGCCTTGGAGAGCTAGACTCATACGAGCAGTACTTC. It specifies CASSLGELDSYEQYF.

The chain carries TRBV2 and TRBJ2-1, with TRBD2 identical over 12 bases. This CDR3 has 17 residues. J was trimmed by 0 bases and V by 11 bases; bases with no gene match: 11. Germline loops: CDR1 SNHLY, CDR2 FYNNEI. CDR3 region: CAGCTSGGPGSYNEQFF. The CDR3 DNA follows: TGTGCCGGTTGCACTAGCGGGGGGCCGGGCTCCTACAATGAGCAGTTCTTC.

This clonotype appeared a few times. The chain combines TRBV29-1 with TRBJ1-5, with D unclear. The CDR3 consists of 13 residues. V was shortened by 4 bases and J by 2 bases, with 9 bases between the two germline ends. Germline assignment: CDR1 SQVTM and CDR2 ANQGSEA. The CDR3 bases are TGCAGCGTTGGAGAAAGGGGCAATCAGCCCCAGCATTTT. Translation gives CSVGERGNQPQHF. The full variable domain, in which reference TRBV29-1 and TRBJ1-5 provide the parts outside the CDR3, is SAVISQKPSRDICQRGTSLTIQCQVDSQVTMMFWYRQQPGQSLTLIATANQGSEATYESGFVIDKFPISRPNLTFSTLTVSNMSPEDSSIYLCSVGERGNQPQHFGDGTRLSIL.

The rearrangement joins TRBV29-1 to TRBJ2-4; 7 positions match TRBD2. Unmatched junction bases numbered 6, after V lost 4 bases and J lost 0 bases. Germline V CDR1 and CDR2: SQVTM, ANQGSEA. The CDR3 covers 15 residues. The CDR3: CSVVMGGIAKNIQYF. In DNA, the CDR3 is TGCAGCGTTGTTATGGGGGGGATAGCCAAAAACATTCAGTACTTC. The full variable domain, with the rest looked up from reference TRBV29-1 and TRBJ2-4, is SAVISQKPSRDICQRGTSLTIQCQVDSQVTMMFWYRQQPGQSLTLIATANQGSEATYESGFVIDKFPISRPNLTFSTLTVSNMSPEDSSIYLCSVVMGGIAKNIQYFGAGTRLSVL.

This clonotype has more than one count but fewer than ten. The gene calls are TRBV12-3 or TRBV12-4 and TRBJ1-6; D is uncertain. V lost 6 bases and J 10 bases, leaving 13 bases between the germline ends. The CDR3 runs to 13 residues. The CDR3 DNA is TGTGCCAGCAGCGACACGGTGAACTCACCCCTCCACTTT. Translating it yields CASSDTVNSPLHF.

This clonotype has a count of ten or more. The chain couples TRBV15 to TRBJ2-5, with D maybe TRBD1 (5 bases). CDR1 LNHNV and CDR2 YYDKDF come from the germline V gene (reference sequence). The CDR3 extends over 14 amino acids. Trimming removed 7 bases at V and 0 bases at J, with 12 bases between. CDR3 protein: CATTGHNNQETQYF. The CDR3 DNA reads as TGTGCCACCACTGGACACAACAACCAAGAGACCCAGTACTTC.

This chain joins TRBV7-2 and TRBJ2-2; 13 bases are a match to TRBD2. V shed 5 bases and J 3 bases; nucleotides not matched to a gene: 6. CDR1 and CDR2 from the germline V gene are SGHTA and FQGNSA. The CDR3 totals 17 residues. In nucleotides, the CDR3 is TGTGCCAGCAGCCCATCGGGACTAGCGGGACACACCGGGGAGCTGTTTTTT. Encoded protein: CASSPSGLAGHTGELFF.

This clonotype has only a few counts. This chain uses TRBV11-2 with TRBJ1-3; D is ambiguous. The CDR3 is 16 amino acids. Trimming cost V 0 bases and J 0 bases, with 9 bases left between them. CDR1 SGHAT and CDR2 FQNNGV come from the germline V gene. DNA of the CDR3: TGTGCCAGCAGCTTAGAGTCGGGTTACTCTGGAAACACCATATATTTT. It encodes CASSLESGYSGNTIYF.

V is TRBV5-1 and J is TRBJ2-7; 9 bases agree with TRBD1. Looked up from germline, CDR1 is SGHRS and CDR2 is YFSETQ. The CDR3 consists of 15 residues. The V segment lost 4 bases and the J segment 3 bases; nucleotides outside the gene matches: 8. CDR3 loop: CASSKAQGAFYEQYF. For the CDR3, the DNA is TGCGCCAGCAGCAAAGCACAGGGGGCGTTCTACGAGCAGTACTTC.

This clonotype has ten or more counts. The genes are TRBV4-3 and TRBJ1-5, with TRBD1 matching 8 bases. Germline loops: CDR1 LGHNA, CDR2 YSLEER. After removal of 2 bases from V and 4 bases from J, the junction contained 7 bases not matched to a gene. This CDR3 contains 16 residues. CDR3 region: CASSQFWTGRNQPQHF. The CDR3 bases are TGCGCCAGCAGCCAATTTTGGACAGGGAGAAATCAGCCCCAGCATTTT.

V usage is TRBV11-2 and J usage is TRBJ2-7; D gene uncertain. Trimming took off 0 bases at V and 1 base at J, with 7 bases between the two ends. CDR1 and CDR2 (germline): SGHAT, FQNNGV. The CDR3 totals 14 residues. The CDR3 sequence: CASSLDWVSYEQYF. The CDR3 region has the DNA TGTGCCAGCAGCTTAGATTGGGTTTCCTACGAGCAGTACTTC.

The V call is TRBV7-6, the J call TRBJ2-3; D gene uncertain. V shed 3 bases and J shed 5 bases, with 12 bases lying between them. The germline V gene encodes CDR1 SGHVS and CDR2 FNYEAQ. The CDR3 loop spans 14 amino acids. In nucleotides, the CDR3 is TGTGCCAGCAGCTTTCCGGAATTAGGAGATACGCAGTATTTT. This sequence encodes CASSFPELGDTQYF.

This clonotype was detected a few times. J is TRBJ2-1 and V is TRBV30, with D unresolved. Trimming left V 2 bases short and J 4 bases short, with 9 bases between. The CDR3 contains 13 residues. Per the germline V gene, CDR1 is GTSNPN and CDR2 is SVGIG (reference sequence). This CDR3 is CAWSTSRYNEQFF. The CDR3, as DNA: TGTGCCTGGAGTACCAGCAGGTACAATGAGCAGTTCTTC. Full variable domain (remainder filled in from reference TRBV30 and TRBJ2-1): SQTIHQWPATLVQPVGSPLSLECTVEGTSNPNLYWYRQAAGRGLQLLFYSVGIGQISSEVPQNLSASRPQDRQFILSSKKLLLSDSGFYLCAWSTSRYNEQFFGPGTRLTVL.

The CDR3 reads CSVEDIQGRAEAFF. The CDR3 nucleotides are TGCAGCGTTGAAGATATACAGGGGAGGGCTGAAGCTTTCTTT. The rearrangement uses TRBV29-1 and TRBJ1-1; TRBD1 aligns across 7 bases. The germline V gene encodes CDR1 SQVTM and CDR2 ANQGSEA. This CDR3 is built from 14 residues. Trimming took 0 bases from V and 6 from J; bases not matched to a gene: 7.

This clonotype occurred a few times. The genes are TRBV12-3 or TRBV12-4 and TRBJ1-6; D ambiguous. Trimming took off 5 bases at V and 3 bases at J, with 5 bases between the two ends. The CDR3 is 13 amino acids. Here the CDR3 reads CASSAYYNSPLHF. In nucleotides, the CDR3 is TGTGCCAGCAGTGCCTACTATAATTCACCCCTCCACTTT.

The chain combines TRBV6-7 with TRBJ1-5; D is ambiguous. TRBV6-7 is classed as an ORF, of uncertain function. The CDR3 runs 17 residues. V was clipped by 0 bases and J by 6 bases, with 18 bases between them. The CDR3 spells CASSYSRGRRRGQPQHF. As DNA, the CDR3 is TGTGCCAGCAGTTACTCGAGAGGTAGGCGGCGGGGTCAGCCCCAGCATTTT.

V and J are TRBV29-1 and TRBJ2-1; 10 positions match TRBD2. CDR1 and CDR2 from the germline V gene are SQVTM and ANQGSEA. CDR3 length: 13 residues. V dropped 6 bases and J dropped 6; count of bases not matched to a gene: 5. CDR3 in amino acids: CSVVAGGVNEQFF. CDR3 bases: TGCAGCGTCGTAGCGGGGGGTGTCAATGAGCAGTTCTTC.

Judged by abundance, this clonotype is medium-sized (0.01 to 0.1%). The rearrangement joins TRBV29-1 to TRBJ2-5; TRBD1 or TRBD2 may be the D gene (5 bases each). This CDR3 has 12 residues. Trimming pared 3 bases from V and 6 bases from J, leaving 11 bases between. Germline V lookup: CDR1 SQVTM, CDR2 ANQGSEA. This CDR3 is CSVEGDRQTQYF. The DNA of the CDR3 is TGCAGCGTTGAGGGGGATAGGCAGACCCAGTACTTC.

V and J are TRBV18 and TRBJ2-7, with TRBD2 identical over 11 bases. This CDR3 region has 15 residues. CDR1 and CDR2 (germline): KGHSH, LQKENI. J lost 5 bases, V lost 0 bases, and 3 bases had no gene match. Here the CDR3 reads CASSPPIAGGDEQYF. CDR3 nucleotide sequence: TGTGCCAGCTCACCACCGATAGCGGGAGGGGACGAGCAGTACTTC.

This clonotype was observed a few times. The J gene is TRBJ2-3, the V gene TRBV12-3 or TRBV12-4; D ambiguous. This CDR3 contains 13 residues. With 1 base removed from V and 9 bases from J, the gap between germline ends came to 11 bases. As DNA, the CDR3 is TGTGCCAGCAGTTTAGTGTCTTTCGGGACGCAGTATTTT. Its protein is CASSLVSFGTQYF.

This clonotype was counted a few times. The chain has TRBV10-3 and TRBJ2-7; D is possibly TRBD1 (5 bases). V lost 3 bases to trimming and J lost 2 bases, with 20 bases between them. CDR1 is ENHRY, CDR2 SYGVKD, per germline. The CDR3 contains 17 residues. The CDR3: CAISDFNVRGTAYEQYF. For the CDR3, the DNA is TGTGCCATCAGTGATTTTAATGTTAGGGGAACAGCCTACGAGCAGTACTTC.

J is TRBJ2-3 and V is TRBV30; tentative D call: TRBD1 (5 bases). The V end was cut by 1 base, the J end by 4 bases, with 9 bases between. The V gene's germline CDR1 is GTSNPN and CDR2 SVGIG (reference sequence). The CDR3 is made up of 13 amino acids. CDR3 amino acids: CAWSEGAPDTQYF. The DNA of the CDR3 is TGTGCCTGGAGTGAAGGGGCCCCAGATACGCAGTATTTT.

This clonotype was counted a few times. This chain uses TRBV11-2 with TRBJ2-1, with 14 bases that match TRBD2. There are 18 residues in the CDR3. The ends lost 3 bases at V and 0 bases at J; junction bases unmatched: 4. CDR1 is SGHAT, CDR2 FQNNGV, per germline. The CDR3 nucleotides are TGTGCCAGCAGCTTTAGACTAGCGGGGGGGAGCTCCTACAATGAGCAGTTCTTC. As protein: CASSFRLAGGSSYNEQFF.

This chain uses TRBV7-9 with TRBJ2-7; D not certain. The V gene lost 2 bases and the J gene lost 0 bases, with 11 bases spanning the gap. The CDR3 covers 15 residues. The germline V gene has CDR1 SEHNR and CDR2 FQNEAQ (reference sequence). This chain's CDR3 is CASSLMGRSSYEQYF. In nucleotides, the CDR3 is TGTGCCAGCAGCTTAATGGGCAGGAGCTCCTACGAGCAGTACTTC.

This clonotype was counted only a few times. This chain joins TRBV5-5 and TRBJ1-5; TRBD1 matches at 7 bases. The CDR3 totals 15 residues. The junction had 7 bases not matched to a gene; V was cut back by 0 bases and J by 7 bases. The V gene's germline CDR1 is SGHKS and CDR2 YYEKEE (reference sequence). CDR3 region: CASSLGVAGGQPQHF. In DNA, the CDR3 is TGTGCCAGCAGCTTGGGGGTGGCAGGGGGGCAGCCCCAGCATTTT.

This clonotype was recorded a few times. The chain employs TRBV5-1 and TRBJ2-1; TRBD1 or TRBD2 may be the D gene (5 bases each). Trimming removed 4 bases from V and 10 bases from J, with 15 bases in between. Germline V gene sequence: CDR1 SGHRS, CDR2 YFSETQ. The CDR3 runs to 13 residues. This CDR3 is CASSGDLGLEQFF. The CDR3 DNA sequence: TGCGCCAGCAGCGGGGACCTTGGATTGGAGCAGTTCTTC.

The chain joins TRBV3-1 to TRBJ2-2, with unresolved D. Trimming took off 1 base at V and 3 bases at J, with 9 bases between the two ends. Germline-derived CDR1 and CDR2 are LGHDT and YNNKEL (reference sequence). The CDR3 is 15 amino acids. The DNA of the CDR3 is TGTGCCAGCAGCCAAGGAAACTTTTACACCGGGGAGCTGTTTTTT. Translating it yields CASSQGNFYTGELFF.

This clonotype occurred many times. The V call is TRBV4-2, the J call TRBJ1-4; the match to TRBD1 covers 8 bases. V was clipped by 5 bases and J by 7 bases; unmatched bases: 12. The CDR3 has 16 residues. Germline-derived CDR1 and CDR2 are LGHNA and YNFKEQ. The CDR3 sequence is CASSSRYTGGFEKLFF. As DNA, the CDR3 is TGTGCCAGCAGCTCACGATACACAGGGGGTTTTGAAAAACTGTTTTTT.

J is TRBJ2-2 and V is TRBV5-1; TRBD2 matches 9 bases. The CDR3 has 15 amino acids. Trimming cost V 4 bases and J 5 bases; bases outside gene matches: 6. The germline CDR1 and CDR2 sequences are SGHRS and YFSETQ. The CDR3 region is CASSPTSGKTGELFF. As DNA, the CDR3 is TGCGCCAGCAGCCCGACTAGCGGCAAAACCGGGGAGCTGTTTTTT. The full variable domain, completed using reference TRBV5-1 and TRBJ2-2, is KAGVTQTPRYLIKTRGQQVTLSCSPISGHRSVSWYQQTPGQGLQFLFEYFSETQRNKGNFPGRFSGRQFSNSRSEMNVSTLELGDSALYLCASSPTSGKTGELFFGEGSRLTVL.

This clonotype was counted a few times. The J gene is TRBJ2-2, the V gene TRBV7-9, with D tentatively TRBD1 or TRBD2 (6 bases each). Germline V gene sequence: CDR1 SEHNR, CDR2 FQNEAQ (reference sequence). CDR3 length: 16 amino acids. V shed 6 bases and J shed 6 bases, with 20 bases lying between them. CDR3 bases: TGTGCCAGCAGGCAGACCACTAGGGGGGATTCCGGGGAGCTGTTTTTT. Translated: CASRQTTRGDSGELFF.